The source of this TCR beta chain is a study of control samples from healthy donors and cancer patients. There are 14 residues in the CDR3. V was pared by 0 bases and J by 3 bases, with 9 bases between. In germline, CDR1 is LGHNA, CDR2 YSLEER. Produced via immunoSEQ multiplex PCR; TCRdb's table is partial and in-frame only. This table has over 60,000 clones, around 90% appearing once. The V gene is TRBV4-3, the J gene TRBJ2-7; possible D gene TRBD1, 6 bases. Sequencing was done on a sample of PBMCs. This receptor was taken from a woman aged 55 to 70 with head and neck cancer. The CDR3 here is CASSQELQGYEQYF. As DNA, the CDR3 is TGCGCCAGCAGCCAAGAACTACAGGGCTACGAGCAGTACTTC.